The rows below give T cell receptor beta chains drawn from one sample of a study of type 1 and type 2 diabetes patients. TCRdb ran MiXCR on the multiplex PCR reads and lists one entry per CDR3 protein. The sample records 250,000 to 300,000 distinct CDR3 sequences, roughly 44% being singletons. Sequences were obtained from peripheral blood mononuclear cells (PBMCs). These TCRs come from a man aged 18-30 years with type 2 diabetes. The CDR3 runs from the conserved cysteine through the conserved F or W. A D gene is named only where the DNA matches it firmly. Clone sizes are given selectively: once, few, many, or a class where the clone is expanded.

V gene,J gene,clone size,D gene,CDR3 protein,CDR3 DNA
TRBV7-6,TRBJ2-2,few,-,CASSLDVGNTGELFF,TGTGCCAGCAGCTTAGATGTGGGTAACACCGGGGAGCTGTTTTTT
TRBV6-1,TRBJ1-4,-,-,CASSYSPATNEKLFF,TGTGCCAGCAGTTATTCTCCAGCAACTAATGAAAAACTGTTTTTT
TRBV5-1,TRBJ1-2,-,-,CASSLGVSGYTF,TGCGCCAGCAGCTTGGGGGTGAGTGGCTACACCTTC
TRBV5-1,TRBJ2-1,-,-,CASSRLESPKIYNEQFF,TGCGCCAGCAGCCGACTGGAGTCCCCGAAGATTTACAATGAGCAGTTCTTC
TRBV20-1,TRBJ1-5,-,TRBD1,CSARGQGSNQPQHF,TGCAGTGCTAGGGGACAGGGTAGCAATCAGCCCCAGCATTTT
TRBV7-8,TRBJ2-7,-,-,CASSFVMSSSYEQYF,TGTGCCAGCAGCTTCGTTATGTCGTCCTCCTACGAGCAGTACTTC
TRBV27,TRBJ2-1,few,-,CASSLGSYNEQFF,TGTGCCAGCAGTTTGGGCAGCTACAATGAGCAGTTCTTC
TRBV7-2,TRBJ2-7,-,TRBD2,CASSLRIEGLAGGPSYEQYF,TGTGCCAGCAGCTTACGTATAGAGGGACTAGCGGGAGGGCCTTCCTACGAGCAGTACTTC
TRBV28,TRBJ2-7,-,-,CASSLIPAYYEQYF,TGTGCCAGCAGTTTAATCCCCGCCTACTACGAGCAGTACTTC
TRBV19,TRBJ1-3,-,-,CASRENSGNTIYF,TGTGCCAGTAGGGAAAACAGTGGAAACACCATATATTTT
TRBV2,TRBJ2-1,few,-,CASSEVGSGEQFF,TGTGCCAGCAGTGAGGTCGGTAGTGGTGAGCAGTTCTTC
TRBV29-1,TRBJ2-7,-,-,CSAGASLKPYEQYF,TGCAGCGCCGGGGCTAGTTTAAAACCCTACGAGCAGTACTTC
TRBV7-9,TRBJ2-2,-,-,CASSLIPGELFF,TGTGCCAGCAGCTTAATCCCCGGGGAGCTGTTTTTT
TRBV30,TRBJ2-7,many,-,CAWSVGVGAKGQYF,TGTGCCTGGAGCGTCGGGGTAGGGGCGAAGGGGCAGTACTTC
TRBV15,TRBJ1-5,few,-,CATSRDQGANQPQHF,TGTGCCACCAGCAGAGATCAGGGTGCCAATCAGCCCCAGCATTTT
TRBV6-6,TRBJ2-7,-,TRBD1,CACSRPGQYYEQYF,TGTGCCTGCAGTCGCCCGGGACAGTACTACGAGCAGTACTTC
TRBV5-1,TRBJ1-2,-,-,CASSFRPGYGYTF,TGCGCCAGCAGCTTCCGGCCGGGCTATGGCTACACCTTC